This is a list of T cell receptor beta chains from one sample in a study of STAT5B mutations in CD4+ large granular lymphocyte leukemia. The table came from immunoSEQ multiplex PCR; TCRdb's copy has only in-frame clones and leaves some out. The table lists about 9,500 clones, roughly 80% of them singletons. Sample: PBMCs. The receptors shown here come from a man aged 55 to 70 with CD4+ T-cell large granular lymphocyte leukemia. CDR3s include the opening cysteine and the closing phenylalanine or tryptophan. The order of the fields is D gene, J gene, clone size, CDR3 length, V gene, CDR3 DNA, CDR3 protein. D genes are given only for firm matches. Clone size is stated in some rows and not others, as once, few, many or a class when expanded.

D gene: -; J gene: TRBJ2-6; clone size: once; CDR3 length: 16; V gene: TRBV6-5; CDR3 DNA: TGTGCCAGCAGTTACTCCAGGGCCTCTGGGGCCAACGTCCTGACTTTC; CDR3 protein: CASSYSRASGANVLTF
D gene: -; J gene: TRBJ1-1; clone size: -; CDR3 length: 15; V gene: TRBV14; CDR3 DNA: TGTGCCAGCAGCCAAGAAGTAGTACGGGGCACTGAAGCTTTCTTT; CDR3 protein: CASSQEVVRGTEAFF
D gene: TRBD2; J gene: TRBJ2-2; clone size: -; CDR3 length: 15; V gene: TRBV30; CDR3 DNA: TGTGCCTGGGGTATCAGCGGGAGGGAAGCCGGGGAGCTGTTTTTT; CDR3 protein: CAWGISGREAGELFF
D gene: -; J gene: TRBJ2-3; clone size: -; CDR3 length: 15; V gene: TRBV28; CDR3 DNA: TGTGCCAGCAGCCTAGGTGGGGGTCTCACAGATACGCAGTATTTT; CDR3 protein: CASSLGGGLTDTQYF
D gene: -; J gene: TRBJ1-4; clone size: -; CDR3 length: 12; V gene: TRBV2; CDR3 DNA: TGTGCCAGCAGTGAAGCAGCGGGGCGTCTGTTTTTT; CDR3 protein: CASSEAAGRLFF
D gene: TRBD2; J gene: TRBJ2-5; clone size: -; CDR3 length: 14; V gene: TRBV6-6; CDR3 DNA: TGTGCCAGCAGGAGTAGCGGGAGCGGGGAGACCCAGTACTTC; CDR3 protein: CASRSSGSGETQYF
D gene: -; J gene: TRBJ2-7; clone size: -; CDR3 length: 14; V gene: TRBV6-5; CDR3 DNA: TGTGCCAGCAGTTATGGGCTAGAAAGCTACGAGCAGTACTTC; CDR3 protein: CASSYGLESYEQYF
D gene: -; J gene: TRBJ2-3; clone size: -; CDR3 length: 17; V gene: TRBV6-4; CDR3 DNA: TGTGCCAGCAGTGACGAGGGAGCGGCTACAGCTTTCTGTACGCAGTATTTT; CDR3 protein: CASSDEGAATAFCTQYF
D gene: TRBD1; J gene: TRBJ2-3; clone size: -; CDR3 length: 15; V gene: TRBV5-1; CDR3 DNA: TGCGCCAGCAGCACCCAGACAGGGGGCCAAGATACGCAGTATTTT; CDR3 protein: CASSTQTGGQDTQYF
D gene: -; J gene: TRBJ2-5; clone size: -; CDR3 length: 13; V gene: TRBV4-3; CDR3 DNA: TGCGCCAGCAGCCAAGGAGGGCCGCAGACCCAGTACTTC; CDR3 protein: CASSQGGPQTQYF
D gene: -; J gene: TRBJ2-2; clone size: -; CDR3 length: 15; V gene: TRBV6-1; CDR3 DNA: TGTGCCAGCAGTGACCTACAGGGCGGAACCGGGGAGCTGTTTTTT; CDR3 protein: CASSDLQGGTGELFF
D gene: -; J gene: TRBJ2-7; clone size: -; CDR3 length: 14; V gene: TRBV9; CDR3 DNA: TGTGCCAGCAGCCGCACAGGGATCCCCTACGAGCAGTACTTC; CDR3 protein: CASSRTGIPYEQYF
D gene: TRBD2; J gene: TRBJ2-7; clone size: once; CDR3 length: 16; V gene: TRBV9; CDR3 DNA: TGTGCCAGCAGCGTGGACAGTAGCGGGAGATTCGACGAGCAGTACTTC; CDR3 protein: CASSVDSSGRFDEQYF
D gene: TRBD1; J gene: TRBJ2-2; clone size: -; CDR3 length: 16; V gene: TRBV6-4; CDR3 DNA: TGTGCCAGCAGTGTACAGGGGGGAATGAGCACCGGGGAGCTGTTTTTT; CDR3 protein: CASSVQGGMSTGELFF
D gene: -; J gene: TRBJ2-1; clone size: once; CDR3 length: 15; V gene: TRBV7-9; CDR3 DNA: TGTGCCAGCAGCTTCGGGCAGAACTTTTACAATGAGCAGTTCTTC; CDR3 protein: CASSFGQNFYNEQFF
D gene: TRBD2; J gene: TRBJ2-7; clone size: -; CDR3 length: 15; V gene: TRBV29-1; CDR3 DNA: TGCAGCGTCACTAGCGGGAGGGAGAGCTCCTACGAGCAGTACTTC; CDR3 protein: CSVTSGRESSYEQYF
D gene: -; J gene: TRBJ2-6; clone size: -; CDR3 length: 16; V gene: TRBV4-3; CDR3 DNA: TGCGCCAGCAGCCAAGATGCGGGCTCTGGGGCCAACGTCCTGACTTTC; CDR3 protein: CASSQDAGSGANVLTF
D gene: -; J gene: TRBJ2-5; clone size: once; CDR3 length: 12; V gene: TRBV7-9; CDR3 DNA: TGTGCCAGCAGACTGTTGGGGGAGACCCAGTACTTC; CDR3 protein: CASRLLGETQYF